These 9 T cell receptor beta chains share one sample of origin, sequenced in a study of blood T cell repertoires in COVID-19. Profiled with immunoSEQ multiplex PCR; TCRdb holds only in-frame clones, not every one. The sample shows about 160,000 clones, 85% of them seen only once. Sequencing was carried out using peripheral blood. The source is a human donor with acute or convalescent COVID-19. The donor label of this sample is uncertain.

V and J are TRBV6-5 and TRBJ2-3, with TRBD2 matching 10 bases. V dropped 6 bases and J dropped 3; count of bases not matched to a gene: 6. From germline, CDR1 is MNHEY and CDR2 SVGAGI. This CDR3 spans 15 amino acids. DNA for the CDR3: TGTGCCAGCAGACTTAGCGGGGGGCTAACAGATACGCAGTATTTT. As protein: CASRLSGGLTDTQYF.

Remarks on this clone: This may come from a read error, since a much larger clone is one base off. The rearrangement uses TRBV9 and TRBJ2-7; possible D gene TRBD2, 6 bases. The CDR3 totals 13 residues. Per germline, CDR1 SGDLS and CDR2 YYNGEE. V lost 4 bases to trimming and J lost 0 bases, with 8 bases between them. The CDR3, as DNA: TGTGCCAGCAGCCCCGGGGGCTCCTACGAGCAGTACTTC. Encoded protein: CASSPGGSYEQYF.

The chain combines TRBV18 with TRBJ1-5; 9 nucleotides align to TRBD1. The CDR3 is made up of 20 amino acids. Germline V gene sequence: CDR1 KGHSH, CDR2 LQKENI. The V and J ends lost 3 bases and 2 bases, in that order; junction bases with no gene match: 17. The CDR3 protein is CASSPFRDRVLSGGNQPQHF. CDR3 coding DNA: TGTGCCAGCTCACCGTTCCGGGACAGGGTCTTGTCGGGCGGCAATCAGCCCCAGCATTTT.

This chain links TRBV24-1 with TRBJ2-7, with D unclear. V was pared by 4 bases and J by 4 bases, with 10 bases between. The CDR3 is made up of 13 amino acids. Germline V lookup: CDR1 KGHDR, CDR2 SFDVKD. CDR3 in amino acids: CATSDTGRYEQYF. The CDR3 DNA reads as TGTGCCACCAGTGACACTGGGCGATACGAGCAGTACTTC.

The V gene is TRBV15, the J gene TRBJ1-4; D is undetermined. The V gene's germline CDR1 is LNHNV and CDR2 YYDKDF (reference sequence). V shed 0 bases and J shed 5 bases, with 10 bases lying between them. This CDR3 has 15 amino acids. This CDR3 reads CATSRDRFGNEKLFF. Here the CDR3 DNA reads TGTGCCACCAGCAGAGATCGATTCGGGAATGAAAAACTGTTTTTT.

This rearrangement joins TRBV4-1 to TRBJ1-1; unclear D gene. In germline, CDR1 is MGHRA, CDR2 YSYEKL. Trimming took off 1 base at V and 4 bases at J, with 22 bases between the two ends. The CDR3 has 18 amino acids. CDR3 in amino acids: CASSQVSLEGMRATEAFF. The CDR3 DNA reads as TGCGCCAGCAGCCAAGTCTCCCTCGAGGGAATGAGGGCCACTGAAGCTTTCTTT.

This clone was recorded a few times. This sequence joins TRBV29-1 and TRBJ2-7; 8 bases are shared with TRBD2. Germline V CDR1 and CDR2: SQVTM, ANQGSEA. J was trimmed by 5 bases and V by 5 bases; bases with no gene match: 8. The CDR3 is made up of 13 amino acids. CDR3 DNA: TGCAGCGTTCCAAGGGGCGGGGGGAACGAGCAGTACTTC. Amino acid sequence: CSVPRGGGNEQYF.

This clone has ten or more counts. The CDR3 region is CATQGRSQPQHF. In DNA, the CDR3 is TGTGCCACACAGGGGAGAAGTCAGCCCCAGCATTTT. This chain uses TRBV19 with TRBJ1-5; 7 bases are a match to TRBD1. V dropped 10 bases and J dropped 6; count of bases not matched to a gene: 6. The CDR3 sequence is 12 residues long. Germline V gene data show CDR1 as LNHDA and CDR2 as SQIVND (reference sequence). Full variable domain (remainder filled in from reference TRBV19 and TRBJ1-5): DGGITQSPKYLFRKEGQNVTLSCEQNLNHDAMYWYRQDPGQGLRLIYYSQIVNDFQKGDIAEGYSVSREKKESFPLTVTSAQKNPTAFYLCATQGRSQPQHFGDGTRLSIL.

The chain carries TRBV2 and TRBJ1-1; D gene uncertain. This CDR3 is 15 amino acids long. Germline values: CDR1 SNHLY, CDR2 FYNNEI. Trimming shortened V by 1 base and J by 1 base, and 10 bases separated the two germline ends. For the CDR3, the DNA is TGTGCCAGCAGTGAAGTTCGGTCTCCGAACACTGAAGCTTTCTTT. Its translation is CASSEVRSPNTEAFF.